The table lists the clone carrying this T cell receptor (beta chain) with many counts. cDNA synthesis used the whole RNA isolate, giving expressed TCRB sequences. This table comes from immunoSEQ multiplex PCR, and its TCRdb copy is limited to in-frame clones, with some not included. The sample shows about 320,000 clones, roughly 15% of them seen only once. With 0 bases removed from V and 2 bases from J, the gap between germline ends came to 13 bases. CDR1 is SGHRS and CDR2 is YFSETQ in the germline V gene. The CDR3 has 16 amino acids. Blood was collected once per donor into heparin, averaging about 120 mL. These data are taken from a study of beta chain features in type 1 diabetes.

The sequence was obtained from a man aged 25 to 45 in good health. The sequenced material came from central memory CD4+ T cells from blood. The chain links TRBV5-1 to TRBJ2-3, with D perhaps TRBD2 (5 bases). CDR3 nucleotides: TGCGCCAGCAGCTTGGAGAGCGGTTTTAACACAGATACGCAGTATTTT. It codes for CASSLESGFNTDTQYF.